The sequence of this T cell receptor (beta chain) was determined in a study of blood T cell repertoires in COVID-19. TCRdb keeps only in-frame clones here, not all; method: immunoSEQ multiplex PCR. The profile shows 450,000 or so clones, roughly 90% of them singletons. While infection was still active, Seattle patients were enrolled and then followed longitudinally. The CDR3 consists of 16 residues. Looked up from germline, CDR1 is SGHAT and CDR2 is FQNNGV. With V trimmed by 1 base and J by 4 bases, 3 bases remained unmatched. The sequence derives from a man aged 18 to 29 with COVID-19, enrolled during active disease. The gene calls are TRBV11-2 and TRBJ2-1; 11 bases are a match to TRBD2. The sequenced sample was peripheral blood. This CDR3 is CASSLGVAGGYNEQFF. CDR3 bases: TGTGCCAGCAGCTTAGGAGTAGCGGGAGGGTACAATGAGCAGTTCTTC.